The sample holds many counts of the clone carrying this TCR beta chain. Its antigen is as yet unknown. Germline CDR1 reads ENHRY; CDR2 reads SYGVKD. V gave up 0 bases and J gave up 4 bases, with 9 bases separating them. This CDR3 has 15 residues. This sample is part of a study of Graves' ophthalmopathy and Graves' hyperthyroidism. As for the study in general: Stable hyperthyroid donors showed no ophthalmopathy during 18 months follow-up. Overall study results and limits: Ophthalmopathy progression cases were predicted by the model with roughly 64% sensitivity and 72.22% specificity.

Other autoimmune disease, uncontrolled infection, pregnancy and lactation led to exclusion. RNA transcripts provided the template for amplifying TCR beta CDR3 regions. HTBI-primed RT-PCR formed the first round, and a multiplex PCR formed the second. TCRdb reprocessed the multiplex PCR reads via MiXCR and lists one record per CDR3 protein. Among 900,000 to 1,200,000 distinct CDR3 sequences listed, 35% to 40% were seen once. Sequences were obtained from peripheral blood or thyroid tissue (not recorded which). The chain couples TRBV10-3 to TRBJ2-2; unclear D gene. The receptor's source is an adult man with Graves' hyperthyroidism. The CDR3 region is CAISESMLGTGELFF. The CDR3 nucleotides read TGTGCCATCAGTGAGTCGATGTTGGGCACCGGGGAGCTGTTTTTT.